Below, 3 T cell receptor beta chains from the same sample are listed, as sequenced in a study of blood T cell repertoires in COVID-19 (dated by TCRdb to about 2020). Libraries were made using the immunoSEQ multiplex PCR assay. This is the immuneACCESS table as TCRdb keeps it, with only in-frame sequences that have V and J called. A part of the clones is gone; compared with another copy, unresolved V genes explain less than half, and the rest is unexplained. Across this sample there are 90,000 to 95,000 clones, with roughly 88% seen only once. The ten largest clones add up to about 7.6% of the sample. Source material: peripheral blood. These receptors were obtained from a woman in her seventies with acute or convalescent COVID-19.

V is TRBV5-1 and J is TRBJ1-3; D gene unclear. Germline CDR1 SGHRS, CDR2 YFSETQ. CDR3 length: 15 residues. The ends were cut back, 4 bases at V and 2 bases at J, with 13 bases in the middle. CDR3 sequence: CASSQTLGAGNTIYF. The CDR3 region has the DNA TGCGCCAGCAGCCAGACCTTGGGAGCTGGAAACACCATATATTTT.

The CDR3 sequence is CASSLPGYGYTF. The CDR3 coding sequence is TGTGCCAGCAGCCTACCGGGCTATGGCTACACCTTC. This sequence joins TRBV3-1 (or the pseudogene TRBV3-2) and TRBJ1-2; D gene unclear. This CDR3 comprises 12 residues. CDR1 LGHDT and CDR2 YNNKEL come from the germline V gene (reference sequence). V was trimmed by 4 bases and J by 4 bases, leaving 7 bases between them.

The V and J genes are TRBV6-5 and TRBJ2-3; TRBD1 aligns across 7 bases. The CDR3 loop spans 14 amino acids. Germline V gene data show CDR1 as MNHEY and CDR2 as SVGAGI. The V segment lost 6 bases and the J segment 3 bases; nucleotides outside the gene matches: 6. CDR3 region: CASSPTGLTDTQYF. CDR3 nucleotides: TGTGCCAGCAGCCCGACAGGGTTGACAGATACGCAGTATTTT.